This T cell receptor beta chain was captured in a study of blood T cell repertoires in COVID-19. The CDR3 extends over 13 amino acids. V lost 10 bases to trimming and J lost 3 bases, with 12 bases between them. Germline loops: CDR1 LNHDA, CDR2 SQIVND (reference sequence). Assay used: immunoSEQ multiplex PCR; TCRdb lists only in-frame clones, some missing. The sample consists of hundreds of thousands of clones, 80% to 90% of them appearing once. The material sequenced was peripheral blood. The origin of this receptor is a woman in her late teens or twenties with acute or convalescent COVID-19. V is TRBV19 and J is TRBJ1-4, with D uncertain. The CDR3: CATTGGANEKLFF. CDR3 nucleotides: TGTGCCACAACGGGCGGGGCTAATGAAAAACTGTTTTTT.